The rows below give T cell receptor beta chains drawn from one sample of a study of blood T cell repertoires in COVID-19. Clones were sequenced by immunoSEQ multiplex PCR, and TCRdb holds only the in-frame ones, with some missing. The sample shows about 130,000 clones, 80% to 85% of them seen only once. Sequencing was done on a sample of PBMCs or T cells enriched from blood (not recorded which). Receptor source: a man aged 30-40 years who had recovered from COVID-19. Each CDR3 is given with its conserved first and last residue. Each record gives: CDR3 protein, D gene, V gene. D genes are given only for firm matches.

CDR3 protein: CASSDRGVQPQHF; D gene: TRBD1; V gene: TRBV6-1
CDR3 protein: CSVWDRASTEAFF; D gene: TRBD1; V gene: TRBV29-1
CDR3 protein: CASRGGTNPHEQFF; D gene: TRBD2; V gene: TRBV11-2
CDR3 protein: CASSYIDGYTF; D gene: .; V gene: TRBV6-2/TRBV6-3
CDR3 protein: CASSLGGQEDTEAFF; D gene: TRBD1; V gene: TRBV7-8
CDR3 protein: CASSQVWGAYEQYF; D gene: .; V gene: TRBV14
CDR3 protein: CASRCPPGGSSYNSPLHF; D gene: TRBD1; V gene: TRBV5-7
CDR3 protein: CASTNSNQPQHF; D gene: .; V gene: TRBV19
CDR3 protein: CASSGQGGGYTF; D gene: TRBD1; V gene: TRBV28
CDR3 protein: CSVDGGSSYNEQFF; D gene: TRBD2; V gene: TRBV29-1
CDR3 protein: CASSLSGRKDTQYF; D gene: TRBD2; V gene: TRBV5-4
CDR3 protein: CASSPRDRELVEQPQHF; D gene: TRBD1; V gene: TRBV4-1
CDR3 protein: CASSTGTAGYTF; D gene: TRBD1; V gene: TRBV19
CDR3 protein: CAWSVGGELFF; D gene: .; V gene: TRBV30
CDR3 protein: CASSFGTGSYNEQFF; D gene: .; V gene: TRBV14
CDR3 protein: CAWNLRRETQYF; D gene: .; V gene: TRBV30